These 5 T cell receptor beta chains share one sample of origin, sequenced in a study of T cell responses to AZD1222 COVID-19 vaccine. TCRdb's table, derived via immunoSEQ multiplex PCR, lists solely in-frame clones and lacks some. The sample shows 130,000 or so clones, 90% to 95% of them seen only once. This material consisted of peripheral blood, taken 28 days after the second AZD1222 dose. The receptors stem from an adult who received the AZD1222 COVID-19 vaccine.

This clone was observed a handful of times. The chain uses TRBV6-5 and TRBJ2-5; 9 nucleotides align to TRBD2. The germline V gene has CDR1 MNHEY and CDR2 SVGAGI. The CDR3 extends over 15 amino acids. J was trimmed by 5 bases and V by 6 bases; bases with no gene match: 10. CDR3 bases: TGTGCCAGCAGCCGCAGACTAGCGGATTCGGAGACCCAGTACTTC. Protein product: CASSRRLADSETQYF.

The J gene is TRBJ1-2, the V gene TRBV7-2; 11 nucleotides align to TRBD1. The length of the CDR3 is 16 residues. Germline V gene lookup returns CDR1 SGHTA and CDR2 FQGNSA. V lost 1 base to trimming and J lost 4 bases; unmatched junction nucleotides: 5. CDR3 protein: CASSLEGGQGVYGYTF. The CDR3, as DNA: TGTGCCAGCAGCTTAGAGGGGGGACAGGGGGTCTATGGCTACACCTTC.

The CDR3 DNA is TGCGCCAGCAGCCAAGACCTGGGGCAGGGCTATGGCTACACCTTC. Protein: CASSQDLGQGYGYTF. The chain is built from TRBV4-3 and TRBJ1-2, with D tentatively TRBD1 (5 bases). Germline V gives CDR1 LGHNA, CDR2 YSLEER. There are 15 residues in the CDR3. V lost 0 bases, J lost 4 bases, and 12 bases lay in between.

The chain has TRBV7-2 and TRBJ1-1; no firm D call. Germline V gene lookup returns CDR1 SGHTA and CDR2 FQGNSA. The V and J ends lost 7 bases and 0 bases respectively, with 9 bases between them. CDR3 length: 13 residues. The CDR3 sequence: CASMLRMNTEAFF. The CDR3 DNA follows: TGTGCCAGCATGCTTAGGATGAACACTGAAGCTTTCTTT. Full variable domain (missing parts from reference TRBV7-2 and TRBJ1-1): GAGVSQSPSNKVTEKGKDVELRCDPISGHTALYWYRQSLGQGLEFLIYFQGNSAPDKSGLPSDRFSAERTGGSVSTLTIQRTQQEDSAVYLCASMLRMNTEAFFGQGTRLTVV.

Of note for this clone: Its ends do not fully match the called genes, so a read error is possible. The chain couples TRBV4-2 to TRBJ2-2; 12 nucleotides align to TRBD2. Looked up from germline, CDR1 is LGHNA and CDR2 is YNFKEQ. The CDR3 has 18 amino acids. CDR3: CASSQDPSRTSGTAELFF. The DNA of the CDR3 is TGTGCCAGCAGCCAAGATCCGAGCCGGACTAGCGGGACCGCGGAGCTGTTTTTT.